These 31 T cell receptor beta chains share one sample of origin, sequenced in a study of technical replicates of blood from several donors. Some clones are missing from TCRdb's copy, which holds only in-frame ones; the method was immunoSEQ multiplex PCR. The sample has approximately 90,000 clones; about 96% are singletons. The sample consisted of T cells isolated from PBMCs. These TCRs come from a human donor in good health.

The chain recombines TRBV4-1 with TRBJ1-4; D is undetermined. V lost 3 bases, J lost 2 bases, and 16 bases lay in between. The germline V gene encodes CDR1 MGHRA and CDR2 YSYEKL. The CDR3 extends over 17 amino acids. CDR3 in amino acids: CASSQEGVDPTNEKLFF. The CDR3, as DNA: TGCGCCAGCAGCCAGGAGGGAGTGGACCCGACTAATGAAAAACTGTTTTTT.

V and J are TRBV9 and TRBJ2-3, with 8 bases matching TRBD2. The trim removed 3 bases at V and 0 bases at J, leaving 6 bases unmatched. Germline CDR1 and CDR2: SGDLS and YYNGEE. This CDR3 is built from 16 residues. The CDR3, as DNA: TGTGCCAGCAGCGCTCGTAGCGGGGCTAGCACAGATACGCAGTATTTT. The encoded protein is CASSARSGASTDTQYF.

The V call is TRBV5-1, the J call TRBJ2-1; a weak D match, TRBD2 (6 bases). The germline V and J ends were trimmed by 1 base and 8 bases, with 22 bases remaining between them. Germline V gene lookup returns CDR1 SGHRS and CDR2 YFSETQ. This CDR3 contains 17 residues. The CDR3 nucleotides read TGCGCCAGCAGCTTGAAGGAGAGGAGGGAGGTTGGGGATGAGCAGTTCTTC. This encodes CASSLKERREVGDEQFF.

V is TRBV7-9 and J is TRBJ1-4; 9 bases match TRBD1. The J segment lost 8 bases and the V segment lost 5 bases, leaving 9 bases of the junction unmatched. Germline CDR1 and CDR2: SEHNR and FQNEAQ (reference sequence). There are 15 residues in the CDR3. The CDR3, as DNA: TGTGCCAGCAGCCGAGACAGGGGGTCTTGGGAAAAACTGTTTTTT. It encodes CASSRDRGSWEKLFF.

The chain combines TRBV5-6 with TRBJ2-7, with TRBD1 matching over 10 bases. Germline-derived CDR1 and CDR2 are SGHDT and YYEEEE. The CDR3 length is 14 residues. V gave up 2 bases and J gave up 2 bases; unmatched junction bases: 1. The CDR3 DNA reads TGTGCCAGCAGCTTTGGGACAGGGGCCTACGAGCAGTACTTC. Amino acids: CASSFGTGAYEQYF.

The rearrangement links TRBV7-9 to TRBJ1-3; TRBD1 is a possible D gene (6 bases). The CDR3 extends over 16 amino acids. Trimming took 5 bases from V and 2 from J, leaving 16 bases between them. Germline assignment: CDR1 SEHNR and CDR2 FQNEAQ (reference sequence). This CDR3 reads CASSRQPQGPGNTIYF. The DNA of the CDR3 is TGTGCCAGCAGCCGTCAACCACAGGGTCCTGGAAACACCATATATTTT.

The chain couples TRBV28 to TRBJ2-1, with 8 bases that match TRBD2. The trim removed 6 bases at V and 6 bases at J, leaving 10 bases unmatched. The length of the CDR3 is 15 residues. The germline CDR1 and CDR2 sequences are MDHEN and SYDVKM. The CDR3 region is CASRPTGLAINEQFF. The CDR3 region has the DNA TGTGCCAGCAGACCGACCGGACTAGCAATCAATGAGCAGTTCTTC.

The chain couples TRBV19 to TRBJ2-3, with D tentatively TRBD1 (5 bases). V lost 4 bases, J lost 2 bases, and 13 bases lay in between. Germline CDR1 is LNHDA and CDR2 is SQIVND (reference sequence). CDR3 length: 15 amino acids. The CDR3 DNA is TGTGCCAGTAGTAGGCAGGGCCTAATCACAGATACGCAGTATTTT. It is translated as CASSRQGLITDTQYF.

The rearrangement joins TRBV2 to TRBJ2-7, with TRBD2 matching 14 bases. The CDR3 length is 15 residues. Germline-derived CDR1 and CDR2 are SNHLY and FYNNEI. The V and J ends lost 5 bases and 2 bases, in that order; junction bases with no gene match: 2. Here the CDR3 reads CASSRLAGGAYEQYF. The CDR3 DNA is TGTGCCAGCAGTCGACTAGCGGGAGGGGCCTACGAGCAGTACTTC.

The chain uses TRBV19 and TRBJ2-1; TRBD2 aligns across 7 bases. CDR3 length: 17 residues. Trimming took 4 bases from V and 1 from J; bases not matched to a gene: 10. Germline-derived CDR1 and CDR2 are LNHDA and SQIVND (reference sequence). CDR3 sequence reads: CASSTPRGRGSYNEQFF. CDR3 coding DNA: TGTGCCAGTAGTACCCCTCGAGGGCGGGGGTCCTACAATGAGCAGTTCTTC. Full variable domain (outside the CDR3, taken from reference TRBV19 and TRBJ2-1): DGGITQSPKYLFRKEGQNVTLSCEQNLNHDAMYWYRQDPGQGLRLIYYSQIVNDFQKGDIAEGYSVSREKKESFPLTVTSAQKNPTAFYLCASSTPRGRGSYNEQFFGPGTRLTVL.

The rearrangement links TRBV10-3 to TRBJ2-2, with 9 nucleotides matching TRBD2. J was trimmed by 4 bases and V by 3 bases; bases with no gene match: 3. Germline CDR1 reads ENHRY; CDR2 reads SYGVKD. CDR3 size: 15 residues. CDR3 amino acids: CAISEISGGTGELFF. The CDR3 DNA is TGTGCCATCAGTGAAATTAGCGGGGGCACCGGGGAGCTGTTTTTT.

The V gene is TRBV11-2, the J gene TRBJ2-2, with D possibly TRBD2 on 6 matching bases. Germline V gene data show CDR1 as SGHAT and CDR2 as FQNNGV. There are 15 residues in the CDR3. Trimming pared 0 bases from V and 8 bases from J, leaving 13 bases between. CDR3 DNA sequence: TGTGCCAGCAGCTTAGATCGTGGAGGGACTGGGGAGCTGTTTTTT. Residues: CASSLDRGGTGELFF.

The chain links TRBV7-9 to TRBJ2-7, with 9 nucleotides matching TRBD2. Germline-derived CDR1 and CDR2 are SEHNR and FQNEAQ (reference sequence). The CDR3 is made up of 14 amino acids. J lost 4 bases, V lost 4 bases, and 5 bases had no gene match. CDR3 sequence (DNA): TGTGCCAGCAGCTCAGGGACTAGCTCTTACGAGCAGTACTTC. Translation gives CASSSGTSSYEQYF.

The chain links TRBV25-1 to TRBJ2-1, with D maybe TRBD2 (6 bases). The germline gives CDR1 MGHDK, CDR2 SYGVNS. The CDR3 sequence is 15 residues long. V lost 4 bases and J 0 bases, leaving 10 bases between the germline ends. The CDR3 is CASSGVGSSYNEQFF. The CDR3 DNA follows: TGTGCCAGCAGTGGCGTCGGGAGCTCCTACAATGAGCAGTTCTTC. The complete variable domain, with remaining parts taken from reference TRBV25-1 and TRBJ2-1, reads EADIYQTPRYLVIGTGKKITLECSQTMGHDKMYWYQQDPGMELHLIHYSYGVNSTEKGDLSSESTVSRIRTEHFPLTLESARPSHTSQYLCASSGVGSSYNEQFFGPGTRLTVL.

The genes are TRBV19 and TRBJ1-2, with TRBD1 matching over 10 bases. CDR3 length equals 13 residues. The trim removed 5 bases at V and 7 bases at J, leaving 4 bases unmatched. Germline V gene lookup returns CDR1 LNHDA and CDR2 SQIVND (reference sequence). The CDR3 here is CASSRDRGGGYTF. The CDR3 nucleotides read TGTGCCAGTAGTCGGGACAGGGGAGGTGGCTACACCTTC.

V usage is TRBV7-9 and J usage is TRBJ2-7; 10 nucleotides agree with TRBD2. The V segment lost 5 bases and the J segment 3 bases; nucleotides outside the gene matches: 4. This CDR3 contains 14 residues. Germline lookup yields CDR1 SEHNR and CDR2 FQNEAQ (reference sequence). The CDR3: CASSRTSGYYEQYF. The DNA for the CDR3 is TGTGCCAGCAGCCGGACTAGCGGCTACTACGAGCAGTACTTC.

J is TRBJ1-2 and V is TRBV5-4; D is ambiguous. The CDR3 is 13 residues long. V was cut by 2 bases and J by 4 bases, with 9 bases left in between. The germline CDR1 and CDR2 sequences are SGHNT and YYREEE (reference sequence). The CDR3 spells CASSFSGTYGYTF. The CDR3 DNA is TGTGCCAGCAGCTTCTCAGGAACCTATGGCTACACCTTC.

This clone was found once. V gene TRBV5-1 combines with J gene TRBJ1-6; the D gene is possibly TRBD1 (5 bases). The V and J ends lost 0 bases and 6 bases respectively, with 22 bases between them. Germline V gene data show CDR1 as SGHRS and CDR2 as YFSETQ. This CDR3 has 19 residues. The CDR3 DNA follows: TGCGCCAGCAGCTTGGGAGGGCCAGGGACTCGAAGGGGTAATTCACCCCTCCACTTT. Its translation: CASSLGGPGTRRGNSPLHF. Using reference TRBV5-1 and TRBJ1-6 for the parts outside the CDR3, the full variable domain is KAGVTQTPRYLIKTRGQQVTLSCSPISGHRSVSWYQQTPGQGLQFLFEYFSETQRNKGNFPGRFSGRQFSNSRSEMNVSTLELGDSALYLCASSLGGPGTRRGNSPLHFGNGTRLTVT.

The chain joins TRBV2 to TRBJ1-6; a weak D match, TRBD1 (6 bases). Germline-derived CDR1 and CDR2 are SNHLY and FYNNEI. V was shortened by 7 bases and J by 8 bases, with 18 bases between the two germline ends. There are 15 residues in the CDR3. The CDR3 region has the DNA TGTGCCAGCACCACCGGGACATACTCCTATTCACCCCTCCACTTT. Its protein product is CASTTGTYSYSPLHF.

This sequence joins TRBV7-8 and TRBJ2-5; D is unclear. V was trimmed by 1 base and J by 2 bases, leaving 5 bases between them. Per the germline V gene, CDR1 is SGHVS and CDR2 is FQNEAQ. The CDR3 has 13 residues. The CDR3 region is CASSLGQQETQYF. The CDR3 DNA is TGTGCCAGCAGCTTAGGGCAGCAAGAGACCCAGTACTTC.

This rearrangement joins TRBV19 to TRBJ1-5, with 7 bases matching TRBD1. Losses at the gene ends were 4 bases for V and 3 bases for J; bases not matched to a gene: 9. The CDR3 is 16 amino acids. Germline V gene sequence: CDR1 LNHDA, CDR2 SQIVND (reference sequence). The CDR3 DNA is TGTGCCAGTAGTACCGGACAGGCTGTGTTCAATCAGCCCCAGCATTTT. Translated: CASSTGQAVFNQPQHF.

The chain joins TRBV19 to TRBJ2-4, with D possibly being TRBD2 (5 bases). The CDR3 extends over 14 amino acids. CDR1 LNHDA and CDR2 SQIVND come from the germline V gene (reference sequence). V was pared by 6 bases and J by 3 bases, with 12 bases between. Written as DNA, the CDR3 is TGTGCCAGTAGAGTACCGGGAAACAAAAACATTCAGTACTTC. It codes for CASRVPGNKNIQYF.

As for this clone: Other DNA sequences of this sample code for an identical CDR3. The chain recombines TRBV5-1 with TRBJ1-1; 9 bases are shared with TRBD1. Trimming cost V 0 bases and J 1 base; bases outside gene matches: 1. The CDR3 runs to 15 residues. The germline V gene encodes CDR1 SGHRS and CDR2 YFSETQ. The CDR3: CASSLGGQGNTEAFF. CDR3 coding DNA: TGCGCCAGCAGCTTGGGGGGACAGGGGAACACTGAAGCTTTCTTT.

This chain links TRBV28 with TRBJ1-1; 8 nucleotides match TRBD1. Trimming cost V 7 bases and J 3 bases; bases outside gene matches: 4. The V gene's germline CDR1 is MDHEN and CDR2 SYDVKM. The CDR3 is 13 amino acids. In nucleotides, the CDR3 is TGTGCCAGCACTATGGACAGGGACACTGAAGCTTTCTTT. Its protein is CASTMDRDTEAFF.

The rearrangement links TRBV27 to TRBJ2-5, with 13 bases lining up with TRBD2. J was trimmed by 3 bases and V by 6 bases; bases with no gene match: 19. CDR1 and CDR2 (germline): MNHEY, SMNVEV (reference sequence). This CDR3 has 20 residues. CDR3 nucleotides: TGTGCCAGCAGCTTACGCGGTTTAGGACTAGCGGGAGTAGGGGAAGAGACCCAGTACTTC. This translates into CASSLRGLGLAGVGEETQYF.

The rearrangement joins TRBV11-2 to TRBJ2-1; weak D call: TRBD1 (6 bases). Looked up from germline, CDR1 is SGHAT and CDR2 is FQNNGV. Between the trimmed V and J ends, which lost 6 bases and 5 bases, there was a span of 11 bases. CDR3 length: 13 residues. CDR3 sequence reads: CASRIGGDNEQFF. The CDR3 bases are TGTGCCAGCAGAATAGGGGGTGACAATGAGCAGTTCTTC. Variable domain in full (rest from reference TRBV11-2 and TRBJ2-1): EAGVAQSPRYKIIEKRQSVAFWCNPISGHATLYWYQQILGQGPKLLIQFQNNGVVDDSQLPKDRFSAERLKGVDSTLKIQPAKLEDSAVYLCASRIGGDNEQFFGPGTRLTVL.

With respect to this clone: One junction end disagrees with the germline gene, perhaps due to a read error. The chain recombines TRBV29-1 with TRBJ2-1, with TRBD2 identical over 7 bases. Germline CDR1 SQVTM, CDR2 ANQGSEA. This CDR3 is built from 13 residues. Here the CDR3 DNA reads TGCAGCGTAATTACGGGAGGAGGCAATGGGCAGTTCTTC. It yields the protein CSVITGGGNGQFF.

This chain joins TRBV28 and TRBJ2-6, with D unclear. Germline values: CDR1 MDHEN, CDR2 SYDVKM. This CDR3 region has 13 residues. With 8 bases removed from V and 1 base from J, the gap between germline ends came to 6 bases. The CDR3 DNA reads as TGTGCCAGCCGGTGGTCTGGGGCCAACGTCCTGACTTTC. Translation gives CASRWSGANVLTF. Looking up the rest from reference TRBV28 and TRBJ2-6 gives the full variable domain: DVKVTQSSRYLVKRTGEKVFLECVQDMDHENMFWYRQDPGLGLRLIYFSYDVKMKEKGDIPEGYSVSREKKERFSLILESASTNQTSMYLCASRWSGANVLTFGAGSRLTVL.

This clone was detected only once. The V and J genes are TRBV6-1 and TRBJ2-1, with D possibly matching TRBD1 (5 bases). Germline CDR1 and CDR2: MNHNS and SASEGT. The CDR3 runs 14 residues. V lost 10 bases, J lost 1 base, and 14 bases lay in between. CDR3 sequence: CATTRTRSYNEQFF. The CDR3, as DNA: TGTGCCACGACTCGGACAAGATCCTACAATGAGCAGTTCTTC.

The chain joins TRBV29-1 to TRBJ2-3, with TRBD2 matching over 7 bases. The CDR3 has 15 amino acids. V gave up 2 bases and J gave up 4 bases; unmatched junction bases: 9. Germline V gives CDR1 SQVTM, CDR2 ANQGSEA. As DNA, the CDR3 is TGCAGCGTTGAATGGGGGAGGGCCTCCCCAGATACGCAGTATTTT. Amino acids: CSVEWGRASPDTQYF.

The rearrangement uses TRBV29-1 and TRBJ2-3, with 8 bases lining up with TRBD1. Germline V CDR1 and CDR2: SQVTM, ANQGSEA. This CDR3 spans 15 amino acids. Trimming removed 2 bases from V and 3 bases from J; junction bases left unmatched: 7. CDR3 coding DNA: TGCAGCGTTGAAATCTTCGGACAGGGAACAGATACGCAGTATTTT. This gives the protein CSVEIFGQGTDTQYF.